This T cell receptor (beta chain) was sequenced during a study of vaccination and CD4 T cells after COVID-19. About the research overall: Mild disease affected under ten convalescent patients and severe disease one, all SARS-CoV-2 positive by nasal swab PCR.

Regarding this clonotype: Its antigen remains unknown.

This CDR3 is 13 amino acids long. Germline values: CDR1 SGHRS, CDR2 YFSETQ. Described treatment: approximately 9-day PBMC culture with coronavirus spike peptide pools or control peptides (ViraFEST assay). Broader study findings: Clonotypes reactive to SARS-CoV-2 had a median that went up from roughly 21 to 40, but not significantly.

Cultured CD4+ T cells had their DNA profiled by the Oncomine TCR Beta short-read assay. TCRdb passed the PCR reads through MiXCR, listing each CDR3 protein once. The sample has 27,000 or so distinct CDR3 sequences; more than 40% are singletons. The chain combines TRBV5-1 with TRBJ2-7; D is ambiguous. The J call may be mistaken, given a closer DNA end match to TRBJ2-5. The sample comprised CD4+ T cells from blood, cultured in vitro. This TCR came from a human donor who had recovered from COVID-19. CDR3 in amino acids: CASSPPVGETQYF. In DNA, the CDR3 is TGCGCCAGCAGCCCGCCCGTCGGGGAGACCCAGTACTTC.